This T cell receptor (beta chain) was documented in a study of T cell responses to AZD1222 COVID-19 vaccine. Assay used: immunoSEQ multiplex PCR; TCRdb lists only in-frame clones, some missing. The table has some 120,000 clones, roughly 90% seen once. Findings and caveats of the study: Seropositive at baseline were only a handful of AZD1222 recipients. With two AZD1222 doses given, Spike-specific TCR breadth and depth both rose.

At least ten counts were recorded for this clone. Its antigen is not known. V was shortened by 0 bases and J by 0 bases, with 18 bases between the two germline ends. This CDR3 spans 19 amino acids. Germline V gives CDR1 LNHDA, CDR2 SQIVND (reference sequence). The chain uses TRBV19 and TRBJ1-3, with D unclear. Sequenced material: peripheral blood, taken on day 0 of AZD1222 vaccination. This TCR was recovered from an adult in good health. CDR3 residues: CASSIDRAEGFRSGNTIYF. CDR3 coding DNA: TGTGCCAGTAGTATAGATCGGGCTGAGGGTTTCCGCTCTGGAAACACCATATATTTT.